A selection of T cell receptor beta chains follows, all from one sample in a study of blood T cells in healthy people across ages. One entry per CDR3 protein, called by TCRdb with MiXCR from the 5' RACE reads. The sample contains 650,000 to 1,000,000 distinct CDR3 sequences, around 36% of which appear only once. The sample taken for sequencing was blood. Source of these receptors: a man younger than 30 in good health. CDR3s include the opening cysteine and the closing phenylalanine or tryptophan. The D gene is left open where the match is weak. Only some rows state a clone size, as once, few, many or a class for expanded clones.

size	J	V	D	DNA	CDR3
-	TRBJ2-7	TRBV12-3/TRBV12-4	-	TGTGCCAGCAGTATCGGGTCCTTCTACGAGCAGTACTTC	CASSIGSFYEQYF
-	TRBJ1-2	TRBV6-5	-	TGTGCCAGCAGTACCGGCCACCCTAAGGATGGCTACACCTTC	CASSTGHPKDGYTF
-	TRBJ2-3	TRBV30	-	TGTGCCTGGAGTCGTCGAGGGGGAGATACGCAGTATTTT	CAWSRRGGDTQYF
-	TRBJ1-2	TRBV5-8	-	TGTGCCAGCAGCTTGTGGTCAACAGGGCGTTTGGGCGGCTACACCTTC	CASSLWSTGRLGGYTF
-	TRBJ2-1	TRBV2	TRBD1	TGTGCCAGCCTTGGTTGGGACAGGGGGGGAAATGAGCAGTTCTTC	CASLGWDRGGNEQFF
-	TRBJ1-5	TRBV4-3	-	TGCGCCAGCAGCCAAGATTTGGGGAAAGATCAGCCCCAGCATTTT	CASSQDLGKDQPQHF
-	TRBJ1-2	TRBV5-1	TRBD1	TGCGCCAGCAGCTCGGGACAGGCGTTCTATGGCTACACCTTC	CASSSGQAFYGYTF
few	TRBJ2-5	TRBV5-6	TRBD1	TGTGCCAGCAGCCAACTGACAGGGATGAACCAAGAGACCCAGTACTTC	CASSQLTGMNQETQYF
-	TRBJ2-1	TRBV3-1	TRBD2	TGTGCCAGCAGCCCCCGGGGGGAGCTCTACAATGAGCAGTTCTTC	CASSPRGELYNEQFF
many	TRBJ1-2	TRBV10-3	-	TGTGCCACCCCGGGACGGACCTATGGCTACACCTTC	CATPGRTYGYTF
few	TRBJ1-4	TRBV6-6	-	TGTGCCAGCAGACCCCTCCTGGGGGGGAGTGAAAAACTGTTTTTT	CASRPLLGGSEKLFF
many	TRBJ2-7	TRBV7-7	TRBD1	TGTGCTAGCAGCTTACAACCGGGACAGGGGTACGAGCAGTACTTC	CASSLQPGQGYEQYF
few	TRBJ2-1	TRBV6-2/TRBV6-3	-	TGTGCCAGCAGTTACTCGACCCGGCAGGGATCCTACAATGAGCAGTTCTTC	CASSYSTRQGSYNEQFF
-	TRBJ2-5	TRBV29-1	-	TGCAGCTGGCGTGGAGAGACCCAGTACTTC	CSWRGETQYF
-	TRBJ2-7	TRBV14	-	TGTGCCAGCAGCCCAAGCCGACTCTCCTCCTACGAGCAGTACTTC	CASSPSRLSSYEQYF
few	TRBJ1-4	TRBV20-1	-	TGCAGTCCTATTCAGGGTGCGGGGGGTGAAAAACTGTTTTTT	CSPIQGAGGEKLFF
-	TRBJ2-6	TRBV24-1	-	TGTGCCACCAGTGATCGGGAGGCCAACGTCCTGACTTTC	CATSDREANVLTF
few	TRBJ1-2	TRBV12-3/TRBV12-4	-	TGTGCCAGCAGTTTCAGCACGGGTGGCTACACCTTC	CASSFSTGGYTF
-	TRBJ2-1	TRBV4-3	TRBD2	TGCGCCGGCAGCCGGAGCGGGGGGTGGGGAAATGAGCAGTTCTTC	CAGSRSGGWGNEQFF
-	TRBJ1-6	TRBV27	-	TGTGCCAGCAGTTTATGGTTCCAGGCAGGGCTTAAGAATTCACCCCTCCACTTT	CASSLWFQAGLKNSPLHF
few	TRBJ1-1	TRBV5-1	-	TGCGCCAGCACCCCAAATGGGGGGGGTGAAGCTTTCTTT	CASTPNGGGEAFF
-	TRBJ1-6	TRBV20-1	-	TGCAGTGCTAGAGCTGGGCCAAGTAATTCACCCCTCCACTTT	CSARAGPSNSPLHF
few	TRBJ2-3	TRBV9	-	TGTGCCAGCAGCCCCCGCGTGGCAAGCACAGATACGCAGTATTTT	CASSPRVASTDTQYF
many	TRBJ2-7	TRBV20-1	-	TGCAGTGCTAGATCCGGGGGATCCCCCGGCTACGAGCAGTACTTC	CSARSGGSPGYEQYF
few	TRBJ2-3	TRBV20-1	TRBD1	TGCAGTGCTAGTAGGGGGGACAGGGAGGGCACAGATACGCAGTATTTT	CSASRGDREGTDTQYF
-	TRBJ2-7	TRBV21-1	-	TGTGCCAGCAGCGCAAGGGACAGCCACCTAAGCTCCTACAATGAGCAGTACTTC	CASSARDSHLSSYNEQYF